The T cell receptor beta chain described here comes from a study of vaccination effects on CD4 cells after COVID-19. Antigen-specific CD4+ T cells expanded by the ViraFEST assay with viral peptide pools were then sequenced. Once cultured for 9 to 11 days, the cells underwent separation to obtain CD4+ T cells. Nucleocapsid antibody tests were negative, and the vaccine recipients had no prior SARS-CoV-2 infection. Here immunoSEQ multiplex PCR was the method, and the copy in TCRdb shows in-frame clones only, minus some. The sample yields more than 40,000 clones, around 77% seen once. V dropped 6 bases and J dropped 6 bases, with 16 bases sitting between them. The germline V gene encodes CDR1 SGHNT and CDR2 YYREEE (reference sequence). The CDR3 runs to 14 residues. A single count supports this clone. As yet, its antigen is unknown.

The specimen comprised CD4+ T cells from PBMCs cultured with SARS-CoV-2 spike peptides, sampled before COVID-19 vaccination. The rearrangement links TRBV5-4 to TRBJ2-1; D not certain. This TCR was recovered from a human donor who received a COVID-19 vaccine. The CDR3 bases are TGTGCCAGCACCCCCCGCCCGGCCACCAATGAGCAGTTCTTC. Residues: CASTPRPATNEQFF.